Listed below are T cell receptor beta chains from one sample, sequenced in a study of T-cell reconstitution after alpha-beta-depleted transplantation in children. TCRdb independently ran MiXCR on the PCR reads; one entry per CDR3 protein. The data contain 450,000 to 600,000 distinct CDR3 sequences, approximately 32% of them singletons. The source material was PBMCs from the stem cell graft donor, sampled from the stem cell graft. The source is a human donor who donated a stem cell graft to a child with aplastic anemia. The CDR3 runs from the conserved cysteine through the conserved F or W. D genes are given only for firm matches. Size is stated for part of the rows, as once, few or many counts, or as a class when the clone is expanded.

TRBJ1-1,TRBV7-2,-,-,TGTGCCAGCAGCGCCCTGACAGTAAGTGAAGCTTTCTTT,CASSALTVSEAFF
TRBJ2-3,TRBV20-1,-,TRBD2,TGCAGTGCTAGACCAGCCAGCGGGGGCCGGGATACGCAGTATTTT,CSARPASGGRDTQYF
TRBJ2-1,TRBV7-2,few,TRBD1,TGTGCCAGCAGCTTAGCACAGGGGGCGAAGAATGAGCAGTTCTTC,CASSLAQGAKNEQFF
TRBJ1-1,TRBV5-1,-,TRBD1,TGCGCCAGCAGAGACAGGGATGTAGGGGACACTGAAGCTTTCTTT,CASRDRDVGDTEAFF
TRBJ1-1,TRBV6-5,few,-,TGTGCCAGCAGTTACATGGGTGGCGACACTGAAGCTTTCTTT,CASSYMGGDTEAFF
TRBJ1-1,TRBV15,few,-,TGTGCCACCAGCAGAGGAGTACAGGGCATAAAGAACACTGAAGCTTTCTTT,CATSRGVQGIKNTEAFF
TRBJ2-1,TRBV5-1,few,TRBD2,TGCGCCAGCAGCTTGGGGGGAAACAGGGGACTAGCGGGAGTAAATGAGCAGTTCTTC,CASSLGGNRGLAGVNEQFF
TRBJ2-2,TRBV7-8,-,TRBD2,TGTGCCAGCAGCTTAGGGGGCGGGAGAGACACCGGGGAGCTGTTTTTT,CASSLGGGRDTGELFF
TRBJ2-1,TRBV4-3,-,-,TGCGCCAGCAGCCAAGAATGGACTTACTACAATGAGCAGTTCTTC,CASSQEWTYYNEQFF
TRBJ2-1,TRBV2,-,TRBD2,TGTGCCAGCTGGAAGCGGGAGTCCGATGAGCAGTTCTTC,CASWKRESDEQFF
TRBJ2-7,TRBV28,few,TRBD1,TGTGCCAGCAGTGGTCCGGGACAGGGGTTGTACGAGCAGTACTTC,CASSGPGQGLYEQYF
TRBJ2-7,TRBV6-5,few,-,TGTGCCAGCAGTTACTCGGGGGGGACACAGTACTTC,CASSYSGGTQYF
TRBJ1-2,TRBV19,-,-,TGTGCCTCCGGGTGGGGCGCGGGTGGCTACACCTTC,CASGWGAGGYTF
TRBJ1-1,TRBV5-1,-,-,TGCGCCAGCAGCTTTCAAACGGAAACTGAAGCTTTCTTT,CASSFQTETEAFF
TRBJ1-1,TRBV4-2,-,-,TGTGCCAGCAGCCAAGTTGGCCAGTTGGGGACTGAAGCTTTCTTT,CASSQVGQLGTEAFF
TRBJ2-3,TRBV15,few,TRBD1,TGTGCCACCAAAACGGGACAGACCTTGGGTACGCAGTATTTT,CATKTGQTLGTQYF
TRBJ2-3,TRBV4-1,-,TRBD2,TGCGCCAGCAGCCCTGGCAATAGGGGAGGTTGGGGGGGAACAGATACGCAGTATTTT,CASSPGNRGGWGGTDTQYF
TRBJ1-2,TRBV7-2,few,-,TGTGCCAGCAGATACGCCGGGGGGCGCGGCTATGGCTACACCTTC,CASRYAGGRGYGYTF
TRBJ2-1,TRBV20-1,few,-,TGCAGTGCTAGGGATTGGACTGTCTCCTACAATGAGCAGTTCTTC,CSARDWTVSYNEQFF
TRBJ2-1,TRBV29-1,few,-,TGCAGCGTCGTACAAGGTAATGAGCAGTTCTTC,CSVVQGNEQFF
TRBJ1-1,TRBV20-1,few,-,TGCAGTGCTAGAGATCAGGGAAGGAACACTGAAGCTTTCTTT,CSARDQGRNTEAFF
TRBJ2-7,TRBV5-4,-,-,TGTGCCAGCAGCTTGGGGCAGGGCACGGCCTACGAGCAGTACTTC,CASSLGQGTAYEQYF
TRBJ2-7,TRBV7-6,-,-,TGTGCCAGCAGCTCCTTCCTGGGGCTCTCCTACGAGCACTACTTC,CASSSFLGLSYEHYF
TRBJ2-1,TRBV4-3,-,TRBD2,TGCGCCAGCAGCCAAGATGCCGTCGGCAGGGCTAGCGGGATGAATGAGCAGTTCTTC,CASSQDAVGRASGMNEQFF
TRBJ1-1,TRBV29-1,few,-,TGCAGCGTTGAAACGACAGCCCTGAACACTGAAGCTTTCTTT,CSVETTALNTEAFF
TRBJ2-5,TRBV20-1,-,-,TGCAGTGCTAGAGATCAGGGAGCCGAGGAGACCCAGTACTTC,CSARDQGAEETQYF
TRBJ1-1,TRBV29-1,few,TRBD1,TGCAGCGTTACCGGGACAGCTACCTTGAACACTGAAGCTTTCTTT,CSVTGTATLNTEAFF
TRBJ2-2,TRBV7-3,-,TRBD2,TGTGCCAGCAGCCCGGGACTAGCGACCGGGGAGCTGTTTTTT,CASSPGLATGELFF
TRBJ2-7,TRBV30,-,TRBD2,TGTGCCTGGAGTCGGCTGGCTAGCGGTAGCTCCTACGAGCAGTACTTC,CAWSRLASGSSYEQYF
TRBJ2-1,TRBV28,once,TRBD2,TGTGCCAGCAGCTATACCCGGACTAGTGGAAATGAGCAGTTCTTC,CASSYTRTSGNEQFF
TRBJ1-5,TRBV6-5,-,TRBD1,TGTGCCAGCAGTTATGAGGCAGGGGGTCAGCCCCAGCATTTT,CASSYEAGGQPQHF
TRBJ2-5,TRBV7-7,-,-,TGTGCCAGCAGCCCAACAGGGAGAGGAGAGACCCAGTACTTC,CASSPTGRGETQYF
TRBJ1-2,TRBV19,-,-,TGTGCCAGTAGTATAGATCTACGGGGGAGCGGCTACACCTTC,CASSIDLRGSGYTF
TRBJ1-1,TRBV5-1,-,TRBD1,TGCGCCAGCACCTCTATGACAGGGGGCGCACGTTCAGAAGCTTTCTTT,CASTSMTGGARSEAFF
TRBJ2-3,TRBV5-1,-,-,TGCGCCAGCAGCTTGGATTCAGCCCGGGATACGCAGTATTTT,CASSLDSARDTQYF
TRBJ2-5,TRBV5-4,-,-,TGTGCCAGCAGCTCTGGAGTTCAAGAGACCCAGTACTTC,CASSSGVQETQYF
TRBJ2-7,TRBV18,once,-,TGTGCCAGCTCGCTGTGGACAGACTCCTACGAGCAGTACTTC,CASSLWTDSYEQYF
TRBJ2-1,TRBV6-1,-,-,TGTGCCAGCAGTGAATTGATGGGCGGGCAGGTCTACAATGAGCAGTTCTTC,CASSELMGGQVYNEQFF
TRBJ1-2,TRBV9,few,TRBD1,TGTGCCAGCAGCGTCGGACAGGGGGCTAACTATGGCTACACCTTC,CASSVGQGANYGYTF
TRBJ2-6,TRBV12-3/TRBV12-4,few,-,TGTGCCAGCAGAATGCCAGGGGCTGGGGCCAACGTCCTGACTTTC,CASRMPGAGANVLTF
TRBJ1-2,TRBV6-6,-,TRBD1,TGTGCCAGCCTTTCCCGGACAGGGGATGGCTACACCTTC,CASLSRTGDGYTF
TRBJ2-1,TRBV27,few,-,TGTGCCAGCAGTTTATCGCGGGTGGCGGTTAGCTCCTACAATGAGCAGTTCTTC,CASSLSRVAVSSYNEQFF
TRBJ1-5,TRBV5-5,few,-,TGTGCCAGCAGCTTGCGGGCGGCGGTGGGGCAGCCCCAGCATTTT,CASSLRAAVGQPQHF
TRBJ1-6,TRBV6-2/TRBV6-3,few,-,TGTGCCAGCAGTTACAGCGGGCGCAGTGGTTCACCCCTCCACTTT,CASSYSGRSGSPLHF
TRBJ1-1,TRBV29-1,-,-,TGCAGCGTCAAAATCCCAGGCCTAGTGGCTGGGAACACTGAAGCTTTCTTT,CSVKIPGLVAGNTEAFF
TRBJ2-1,TRBV7-2,-,-,TGTGCCAGCAGCTTAGCGAGGGTTAGCGGTGAGCAGTTCTTC,CASSLARVSGEQFF
TRBJ1-5,TRBV11-2,-,-,TGTGCCAGCAGCTTAGAACCTGGGACTCAGCCCCAGCATTTT,CASSLEPGTQPQHF
TRBJ1-2,TRBV10-3,few,-,TGTGCCATCAGTGAGACAGGGAATGGCTACACCTTC,CAISETGNGYTF
TRBJ1-5,TRBV18,-,-,TGTGCCAGCTCAGAGGGTTCCGGTGGCAATCAGCCCCAGCATTTT,CASSEGSGGNQPQHF
TRBJ2-7,TRBV28,-,TRBD1,TGTGCCAGCGGACCGGGACAGAGATCCTACGAGCAGTACTTC,CASGPGQRSYEQYF
TRBJ2-3,TRBV5-1,-,TRBD1,TGCGCCAGCAGCTTGGGGGACAGCGTTCGCACAGATACGCAGTATTTT,CASSLGDSVRTDTQYF
TRBJ1-2,TRBV5-1,few,TRBD1,TGCGCCAGCAGGTCCGCCGGGACAGACTATGGCTACACCTTC,CASRSAGTDYGYTF